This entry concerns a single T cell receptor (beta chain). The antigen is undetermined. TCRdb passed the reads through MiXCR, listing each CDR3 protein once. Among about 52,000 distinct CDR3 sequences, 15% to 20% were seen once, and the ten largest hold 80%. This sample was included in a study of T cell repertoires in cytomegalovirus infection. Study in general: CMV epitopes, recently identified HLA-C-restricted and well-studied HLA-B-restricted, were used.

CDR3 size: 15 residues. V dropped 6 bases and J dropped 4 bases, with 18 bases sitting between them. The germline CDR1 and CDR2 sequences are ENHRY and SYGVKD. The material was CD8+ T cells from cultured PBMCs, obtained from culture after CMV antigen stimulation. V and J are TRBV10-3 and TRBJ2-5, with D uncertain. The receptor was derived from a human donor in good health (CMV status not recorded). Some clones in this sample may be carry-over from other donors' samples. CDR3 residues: CAIREDKDGRETQYF. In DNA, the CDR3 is TGTGCCATCAGAGAGGATAAAGATGGTCGAGAGACCCAGTACTTC.